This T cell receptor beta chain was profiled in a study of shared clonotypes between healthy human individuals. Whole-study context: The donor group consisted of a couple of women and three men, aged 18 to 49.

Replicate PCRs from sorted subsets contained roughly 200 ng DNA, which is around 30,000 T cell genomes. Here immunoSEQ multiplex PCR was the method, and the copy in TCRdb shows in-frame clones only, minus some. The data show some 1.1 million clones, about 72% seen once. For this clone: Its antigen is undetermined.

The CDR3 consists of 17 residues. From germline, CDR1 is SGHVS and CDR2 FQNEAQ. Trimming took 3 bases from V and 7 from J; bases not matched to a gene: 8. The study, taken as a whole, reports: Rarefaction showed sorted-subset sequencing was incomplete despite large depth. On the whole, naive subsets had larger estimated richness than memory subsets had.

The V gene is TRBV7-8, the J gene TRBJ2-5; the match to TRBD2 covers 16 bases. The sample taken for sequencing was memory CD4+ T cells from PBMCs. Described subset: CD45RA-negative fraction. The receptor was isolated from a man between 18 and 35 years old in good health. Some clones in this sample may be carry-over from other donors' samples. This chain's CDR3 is CASSFPGLAGGRGTQYF. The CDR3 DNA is TGTGCCAGCAGCTTCCCGGGACTAGCGGGAGGGCGAGGGACCCAGTACTTC.